This T cell receptor (beta chain) is from a study of type 1 regulatory T cells. Background on the study: This in vitro CD4 product, T-allo10, is enriched for Tr1 cells and alloantigen-specific.

This clonotype was detected many times. What it binds is not known. The CDR3 spans 15 residues. The ends were cut back, 3 bases at V and 0 bases at J, with 10 bases in the middle. Germline loops: CDR1 KGHSH, CDR2 LQKENI. TCRdb processed the reads anew with MiXCR; each CDR3 protein has one entry. The sample has some 15,000 distinct CDR3 sequences, around 13% seen once; the top ten hold 15%. Sequencing was carried out using cultured T cells, either the whole culture or a sorted T cell fraction (not recorded which). The sequence derives from a human donor in good health. The chain has TRBV18 and TRBJ2-3; D might be TRBD1 (6 bases). CDR3 coding DNA: TGTGCCAGCTCACCCCGGGACACCAGCACAGATACGCAGTATTTT. It yields the protein CASSPRDTSTDTQYF.